This T cell receptor beta chain was identified in a study of blood T cells in healthy people across ages. Points from the study as a whole: More naive CD4+ cells and higher diversity marked long-lived donors relative to aged donors.

For the second PCR, which ran for 7 to 11 cycles, a sample-barcoded 5' primer and a J-beta primer mix were used. In TCRdb, the 5' RACE reads were re-called with MiXCR into one record per CDR3 protein. The table shows hundreds of thousands of distinct CDR3 sequences, with roughly three fifths occurring only once. The CDR3 extends over 14 amino acids. Trimming took 5 bases from V and 3 from J; bases not matched to a gene: 3. The germline V gene has CDR1 KGHDR and CDR2 SFDVKD. This clonotype was seen more than once but under ten times. Its antigen is currently unknown. The individuals who served as donors were healthy Caucasians living in Russia, aged roughly 6 to 90.

The chain links TRBV24-1 to TRBJ2-3, with TRBD1 matching over 8 bases. The sample comprised blood. This clonotype was obtained from a man aged 35 to 55 in good health. CDR3 region: CATSGDRTTDTQYF. The DNA for the CDR3 is TGTGCCACCAGTGGGGACAGGACTACAGATACGCAGTATTTT.